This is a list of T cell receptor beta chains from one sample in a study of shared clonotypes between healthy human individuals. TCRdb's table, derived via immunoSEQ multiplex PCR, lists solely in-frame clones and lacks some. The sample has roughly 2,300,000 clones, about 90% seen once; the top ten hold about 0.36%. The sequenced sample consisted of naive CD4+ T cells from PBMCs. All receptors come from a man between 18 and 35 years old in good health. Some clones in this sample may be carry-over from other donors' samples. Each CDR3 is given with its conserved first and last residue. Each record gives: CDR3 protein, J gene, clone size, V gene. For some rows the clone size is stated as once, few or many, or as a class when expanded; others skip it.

CDR3aa: CASSPAARDNEQFF
j_gene: TRBJ2-1
abundance: -
v_gene: TRBV5-4

CDR3aa: CASSLEGVPPQHF
j_gene: TRBJ1-5
abundance: few
v_gene: TRBV5-5

CDR3aa: CASRATSTDTQYF
j_gene: TRBJ2-3
abundance: -
v_gene: TRBV2

CDR3aa: CATAGTAWDYGYTF
j_gene: TRBJ1-2
abundance: -
v_gene: TRBV19

CDR3aa: CASSVMNTEAFF
j_gene: TRBJ1-1
abundance: -
v_gene: TRBV5-7

CDR3aa: CASSVSGISSYNEQFF
j_gene: TRBJ2-1
abundance: -
v_gene: TRBV9

CDR3aa: CASSESRGTQYF
j_gene: TRBJ2-5
abundance: -
v_gene: TRBV6-5

CDR3aa: CASSPGGATRDTQYF
j_gene: TRBJ2-3
abundance: -
v_gene: TRBV7-9

CDR3aa: CASSRDNPNYGYTF
j_gene: TRBJ1-2
abundance: -
v_gene: TRBV5-4

CDR3aa: CSPGERGQYF
j_gene: TRBJ2-7
abundance: -
v_gene: TRBV10-3

CDR3aa: CASSPSAGQPQHF
j_gene: TRBJ1-5
abundance: -
v_gene: TRBV18

CDR3aa: CATREDSFTDTQYF
j_gene: TRBJ2-3
abundance: -
v_gene: TRBV5-4

CDR3aa: CAISESNEKLFF
j_gene: TRBJ1-4
abundance: few
v_gene: TRBV10-3